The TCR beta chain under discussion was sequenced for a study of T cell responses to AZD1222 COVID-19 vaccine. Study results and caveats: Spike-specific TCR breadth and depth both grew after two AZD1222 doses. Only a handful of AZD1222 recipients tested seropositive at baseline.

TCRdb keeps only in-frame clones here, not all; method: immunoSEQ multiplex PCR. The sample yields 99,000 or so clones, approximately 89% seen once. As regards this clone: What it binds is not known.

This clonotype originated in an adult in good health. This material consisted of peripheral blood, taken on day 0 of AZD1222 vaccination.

This CDR3 is CASSYFGGWTEAFF. CDR3 nucleotide sequence: TGTGCCAGCAGTTACTTCGGGGGCTGGACTGAAGCTTTCTTT. The chain is built from TRBV6-2 or TRBV6-3 and TRBJ1-1; D is perhaps TRBD1 (6 bases). Germline lookup yields CDR1 MNHEY and CDR2 SVGEGT. Trimming shortened V by 1 base and J by 5 bases, and 11 bases separated the two germline ends. The CDR3 has 14 residues.